The next 3 T cell receptor beta chains were all read from a single sample in a study of Graves' ophthalmopathy and Graves' hyperthyroidism (dated 2018 in TCRdb). The sequencer listed for this sample is Illumina HiSeq 2000. TCR beta CDR3 regions were amplified from RNA transcripts for repertoire sequencing. The first round of RT-PCR was done with HTBI primers and the Qiagen OneStep RT-PCR kit, and was followed by a second round of multiplex PCR, then size selection and purification. In-frame beta chains were kept once TCRdb had trimmed the public reads at Q25 with fastp and called clones with MiXCR. For every CDR3 protein sequence, its rows merge into one entry that carries the most common genes and DNA. The sample includes over 500,000 distinct CDR3 sequences, with 22% observed a single time. Clones ranked in the top ten supply 7.1% of the sample. The sequencing input was peripheral blood. These receptors came from a young woman with stable Graves' hyperthyroidism. Some clones in this sample may be carry-over from other donors' samples. Donor details come from another sample of the same person, matched by shared clones.

This clonotype showed up just a few times. The V and J genes are TRBV28 and TRBJ1-2; D remains ambiguous. The length of the CDR3 is 14 residues. CDR1 is MDHEN, CDR2 SYDVKM, per germline. Deletions cut 5 bases from V and 2 bases from J, with 12 bases between. The CDR3 loop reads CASSPPQYNYGYTF. The CDR3 region has the DNA TGTGCCAGCAGTCCGCCACAATACAACTATGGCTACACCTTC.

The chain joins TRBV6-5 to TRBJ1-2, with D unclear. Trimming removed 0 bases at V and 4 bases at J, with 12 bases between. The CDR3 is 15 residues long. Germline assignment: CDR1 MNHEY and CDR2 SVGAGI. CDR3 sequence reads: CASSYSLADLYGYTF. The CDR3 bases are TGTGCCAGCAGTTACTCTCTGGCGGATCTCTATGGCTACACCTTC.

Ten or more counts support this clonotype. This chain joins TRBV12-3 or TRBV12-4 and TRBJ1-3; no firm D call. With 3 bases removed from V and 0 bases from J, the gap between germline ends came to 9 bases. The CDR3 extends over 15 amino acids. The CDR3 DNA reads as TGTGCCAGCAGTTTGTCCAGCAGCTCTGGAAACACCATATATTTT. It is translated as CASSLSSSSGNTIYF.